This TCR beta chain was found in a study of blood T cells in healthy people across ages. The use of a sample-barcoded 5' primer and a J-beta primer mix characterized a second PCR of roughly 7 to 11 cycles. TCRdb called the 5' RACE reads again in MiXCR, with one record for every CDR3 protein. The repertoire consists of roughly 2 million distinct CDR3 sequences, with around half occurring once and the leading ten covering around 2.1%. The V gene lost 7 bases and the J gene lost 5 bases, with 19 bases spanning the gap. This CDR3 contains 15 residues. Germline lookup yields CDR1 LNHDA and CDR2 SQIVND (reference sequence). Donation came from healthy Caucasian individuals in Russia who were aged about 6 to 100.

This receptor was obtained from a woman in her thirties or forties in good health. Sample: blood. This sequence joins TRBV19 and TRBJ2-3; D is possibly TRBD1 or TRBD2 (5 bases each). The CDR3 nucleotides are TGTGCCAGTACGTTTGGACACGGCCGGGGAGATACGCAGTATTTT. Translating it yields CASTFGHGRGDTQYF.